This entry lists 32 T cell receptor beta chains sequenced from one sample in a study of T cell responses to AZD1222 COVID-19 vaccine. Measured with immunoSEQ multiplex PCR; TCRdb has only the in-frame clones, and not every one. The sample has under 150,000 clones; approximately 90% are singletons. The specimen comprised peripheral blood, sampled on day 0 of AZD1222 vaccination. These receptors came from an adult in good health.

The chain carries TRBV6-5 and TRBJ2-3; D is undetermined. The V end was cut by 0 bases, the J end by 0 bases, with 10 bases between. The CDR3 covers 16 residues. From germline, CDR1 is MNHEY and CDR2 SVGAGI. CDR3 sequence: CASSYSKAVSTDTQYF. The CDR3 region has the DNA TGTGCCAGCAGTTACTCGAAGGCAGTAAGCACAGATACGCAGTATTTT.

This chain connects TRBV24-1 to TRBJ2-7; 11 bases fit TRBD1. V shed 5 bases and J 6 bases; nucleotides not matched to a gene: 14. Germline V gives CDR1 KGHDR, CDR2 SFDVKD. This CDR3 contains 17 residues. The CDR3 loop reads CATSASVGDRGAGEQYF. CDR3 DNA sequence: TGTGCCACCAGTGCCTCGGTAGGGGACAGGGGGGCTGGCGAGCAGTACTTC.

This clone was observed once. The chain is built from TRBV2 and TRBJ2-7, with TRBD2 identical over 9 bases. The V segment lost 6 bases and the J segment 0 bases; nucleotides outside the gene matches: 6. Germline V CDR1 and CDR2: SNHLY, FYNNEI. The CDR3 is 15 amino acids. This CDR3 reads CASRPTSGSSYEQYF. CDR3 coding DNA: TGTGCCAGCAGGCCGACTAGCGGCAGCTCCTACGAGCAGTACTTC.

The chain links TRBV7-9 to TRBJ2-2, with D possibly being TRBD2 (6 bases). V lost 3 bases and J 3 bases, leaving 11 bases between the germline ends. Germline CDR1 is SEHNR and CDR2 is FQNEAQ (reference sequence). The CDR3 runs to 15 residues. CDR3 sequence reads: CASSLFSGHTGELFF. The CDR3 nucleotides read TGTGCCAGCAGCTTGTTTAGCGGACACACCGGGGAGCTGTTTTTT.

This rearrangement joins TRBV2 to TRBJ2-1, with 9 bases that match TRBD2. Germline values: CDR1 SNHLY, CDR2 FYNNEI. The CDR3 is 16 amino acids. Germline trimming cut 4 bases from V and 6 bases from J; bases unmatched to any gene: 10. Here the CDR3 reads CASSVRGSGSTNEQFF. The CDR3 DNA follows: TGTGCCAGCAGTGTAAGAGGTAGCGGGAGTACCAATGAGCAGTTCTTC.

The chain carries TRBV15 and TRBJ2-7; the match to TRBD2 covers 8 bases. CDR1 and CDR2 from the germline V gene are LNHNV and YYDKDF (reference sequence). The CDR3 runs to 16 residues. The V and J ends lost 1 base and 1 base, in that order; junction bases with no gene match: 6. As DNA, the CDR3 is TGTGCCACCAGCAGAGTAGGCGGGGGGCAATCCTACGAGCAGTACTTC. This codes for CATSRVGGGQSYEQYF.

The table lists this clone with a few counts. The chain uses TRBV10-3 and TRBJ2-2; D tentatively fits TRBD1 or TRBD2 (6 bases each). CDR1 is ENHRY, CDR2 SYGVKD, per germline. V gave up 4 bases and J gave up 6 bases, with 15 bases separating them. The CDR3 covers 15 residues. DNA for the CDR3: TGTGCCATCAGTGGGGGGGCAGGTTATCCCGGGGAGCTGTTTTTT. Translation: CAISGGAGYPGELFF.

This clone was recorded only once. The chain combines TRBV9 with TRBJ2-7; possibly TRBD1 for D (6 bases). CDR1 is SGDLS, CDR2 YYNGEE, per germline. V gave up 3 bases and J gave up 0 bases, with 13 bases separating them. The CDR3 consists of 15 residues. The CDR3 DNA reads as TGTGCCAGCAGCGAGGGGGACGGACGCTCCTACGAGCAGTACTTC. It encodes CASSEGDGRSYEQYF.

This chain uses TRBV30 with TRBJ2-1; D unclear. With 4 bases removed from V and 3 bases from J, the gap between germline ends came to 4 bases. The CDR3 spans 11 residues. Germline V gene data show CDR1 as GTSNPN and CDR2 as SVGIG (reference sequence). CDR3 bases: TGTGCCTGGATCAACTACAATGAGCAGTTCTTC. This translates into CAWINYNEQFF. Full variable domain (rest looked up from reference TRBV30 and TRBJ2-1): SQTIHQWPATLVQPVGSPLSLECTVEGTSNPNLYWYRQAAGRGLQLLFYSVGIGQISSEVPQNLSASRPQDRQFILSSKKLLLSDSGFYLCAWINYNEQFFGPGTRLTVL.

The chain is built from TRBV6-5 and TRBJ2-7; tentatively, D is TRBD1 or TRBD2 (5 bases each). The V gene lost 6 bases and the J gene lost 5 bases, with 17 bases spanning the gap. This CDR3 contains 14 residues. CDR1 is MNHEY and CDR2 is SVGAGI in the germline V gene. The CDR3, as DNA: TGTGCCAGCAGGAGGGGAACAGGTCTGGACGAGCAGTACTTC. Residues: CASRRGTGLDEQYF.

V and J are TRBV11-3 and TRBJ2-1, with D possibly being TRBD2 (6 bases). CDR1 and CDR2 from the germline V gene are SGHNT and YENEEA. The ends were cut back, 1 base at V and 5 bases at J, with 12 bases in the middle. CDR3 length equals 15 residues. CDR3 in amino acids: CASSLGSWEDNEQFF. The CDR3 nucleotides are TGTGCCAGCAGCTTAGGTAGCTGGGAGGACAATGAGCAGTTCTTC.

V gene TRBV10-3 combines with J gene TRBJ2-7; D tentatively fits TRBD1 or TRBD2 (5 bases each). Trimming took off 2 bases at V and 4 bases at J, with 15 bases between the two ends. Germline V gene lookup returns CDR1 ENHRY and CDR2 SYGVKD. CDR3 size: 15 residues. The CDR3 nucleotides are TGTGCCATCAGTGAGGGGGACGGAAGCGCGTACGAGCAGTACTTC. Translation gives CAISEGDGSAYEQYF.

This chain connects TRBV6-6 to TRBJ2-3; 7 bases match TRBD1. The V gene end was trimmed by 6 bases and the J gene end by 0 bases; junction bases not matched to a gene: 15. From germline, CDR1 is MNHNY and CDR2 SVGAGI (reference sequence). This CDR3 has 18 residues. The CDR3 spells CASSRLLTGPISTDTQYF. The CDR3 DNA follows: TGTGCCAGCAGCCGATTGTTGACAGGGCCCATTAGCACAGATACGCAGTATTTT.

This clone occurred once. The chain joins TRBV6-6 to TRBJ2-5, with D perhaps given as TRBD1 or TRBD2 (5 bases each). Germline values: CDR1 MNHNY, CDR2 SVGAGI (reference sequence). The CDR3 has 16 residues. V was pared by 6 bases and J by 7 bases, with 24 bases between. CDR3: CASSPMGTGPPGTQYF. CDR3 bases: TGTGCCAGCAGCCCTATGGGCACGGGGCCCCCCGGGACCCAGTACTTC.

The chain carries TRBV9 and TRBJ2-5, with 8 bases aligning to TRBD1. The V segment lost 0 bases and the J segment 5 bases; nucleotides outside the gene matches: 6. This CDR3 is built from 15 residues. Germline V gene sequence: CDR1 SGDLS, CDR2 YYNGEE. Here the CDR3 DNA reads TGTGCCAGCAGCGTAGTGGGACAGGCCTGGGAGACCCAGTACTTC. It is translated as CASSVVGQAWETQYF.

J is TRBJ2-2 and V is TRBV6-6, with 9 bases aligning to TRBD1. The V segment lost 5 bases and the J segment 7 bases; nucleotides outside the gene matches: 5. Germline values: CDR1 MNHNY, CDR2 SVGAGI (reference sequence). The CDR3 contains 14 residues. CDR3 residues: CASSDRGGSGELFF. CDR3 sequence (DNA): TGTGCCAGCAGTGACAGGGGGGGTAGCGGGGAGCTGTTTTTT.

The chain uses TRBV11-2 and TRBJ2-5; the match to TRBD2 covers 7 bases. Germline values: CDR1 SGHAT, CDR2 FQNNGV. V shed 1 base and J 4 bases; nucleotides not matched to a gene: 3. The CDR3 consists of 14 residues. CDR3 nucleotide sequence: TGTGCCAGCAGCTTAGGGCGGGAGATAGAGACCCAGTACTTC. It is translated as CASSLGREIETQYF.

The CDR3 region is CASSVEDGIGKYF. CDR3 nucleotides: TGTGCCAGCAGCGTAGAGGACGGCATCGGCAAGTACTTC. The V call is TRBV9, the J call TRBJ2-7; D is unresolved. Germline CDR1 SGDLS, CDR2 YYNGEE. V lost 0 bases and J 11 bases, leaving 15 bases between the germline ends. The CDR3 has 13 amino acids.

The J gene is TRBJ2-7, the V gene TRBV29-1; the match to TRBD1 covers 7 bases. The V gene end was trimmed by 6 bases and the J gene end by 6 bases; junction bases not matched to a gene: 5. The length of the CDR3 is 11 residues. Per germline, CDR1 SQVTM and CDR2 ANQGSEA. CDR3 sequence reads: CSVMRGREQYF. CDR3 nucleotide sequence: TGCAGCGTGATGAGGGGGCGCGAGCAGTACTTC.

The gene calls are TRBV4-1 and TRBJ2-5; tentative D call: TRBD2 (6 bases). V was cut by 2 bases and J by 0 bases, with 16 bases left in between. Germline CDR1 and CDR2: MGHRA and YSYEKL. The CDR3 runs 17 residues. The CDR3 coding sequence is TGCGCCAGCAGCCAATCGAATAGCGGAGGGTACCAAGAGACCCAGTACTTC. Translated: CASSQSNSGGYQETQYF.

This clone has just one count. V usage is TRBV28 and J usage is TRBJ2-7; a weak D match, TRBD1 (8 bases). Germline V gives CDR1 MDHEN, CDR2 SYDVKM. Between the trimmed V and J ends, which lost 5 bases and 7 bases, there was a span of 18 bases. The CDR3 has 14 residues. CDR3: CASSSGTGVLEQYF. The CDR3 DNA sequence: TGTGCCAGCAGTAGCGGGACAGGCGTCTTAGAGCAGTACTTC.

J is TRBJ1-2 and V is TRBV28, with D possibly matching TRBD1 (5 bases). Germline CDR1 is MDHEN and CDR2 is SYDVKM. Trimming removed 11 bases from V and 7 bases from J, with 17 bases in between. There are 12 residues in the CDR3. The CDR3 reads CAGGGRASGYTF. The CDR3 region has the DNA TGTGCCGGCGGTGGCAGGGCAAGTGGCTACACCTTC.

This rearrangement joins TRBV28 to TRBJ2-7; the D gene could be TRBD1 or TRBD2 (6 bases each). The V gene's germline CDR1 is MDHEN and CDR2 SYDVKM. This CDR3 is 13 amino acids long. V dropped 10 bases and J dropped 3 bases, with 16 bases sitting between them. The DNA of the CDR3 is TGTGCCACGGAGGGGGTGCACATCTACGAGCAGTACTTC. Residues: CATEGVHIYEQYF.

The V gene is TRBV7-3, the J gene TRBJ2-1; tentative D call: TRBD1 (9 bases). The CDR3 has 20 residues. Germline values: CDR1 SGHTA, CDR2 FQGTGA. With 5 bases removed from V and 8 bases from J, the gap between germline ends came to 34 bases. The CDR3 DNA sequence: TGTGCCAGCAGCACTATGGCCGGGACAGGGACGGGACTAGGGTACCATGAGCAGTTCTTC. It is translated as CASSTMAGTGTGLGYHEQFF.

The rearrangement joins TRBV7-9 to TRBJ2-2; 9 bases are shared with TRBD1. The CDR3 contains 16 residues. With 1 base clipped from V and 5 bases from J, the junction kept 5 bases outside the gene matches. Germline assignment: CDR1 SEHNR and CDR2 FQNEAQ (reference sequence). The CDR3, as DNA: TGTGCCAGCAGCTTAGGCGGGGGACAGGGTACCGGGGAGCTGTTTTTT. Amino acid sequence: CASSLGGGQGTGELFF.

Turning to this clone: Additional DNA sequences in this sample encode the identical CDR3. This chain connects TRBV7-8 to TRBJ2-7; TRBD2 matches 9 bases. Germline trimming cut 2 bases from V and 1 base from J; bases unmatched to any gene: 6. CDR3 length: 16 amino acids. Germline V gene sequence: CDR1 SGHVS, CDR2 FQNEAQ. The DNA for the CDR3 is TGTGCCAGCAGCTTACTCGGTCTAGCGGGATCCTACGAGCAGTACTTC. It codes for CASSLLGLAGSYEQYF.

The rearrangement uses TRBV4-1 and TRBJ2-2; D ambiguous. CDR3 length: 14 amino acids. Germline V gene sequence: CDR1 MGHRA, CDR2 YSYEKL. With 7 bases removed from V and 4 bases from J, the gap between germline ends came to 13 bases. CDR3 region: CASTEGRATGELFF. The CDR3 nucleotides are TGCGCCAGCACCGAAGGAAGGGCCACCGGGGAGCTGTTTTTT.

The rearrangement links TRBV5-5 to TRBJ1-5; D is possibly TRBD1 (5 bases). CDR3 length: 15 amino acids. The V and J ends lost 4 bases and 3 bases respectively, with 14 bases between them. Germline V lookup: CDR1 SGHKS, CDR2 YYEKEE (reference sequence). CDR3 DNA sequence: TGTGCCAGCAGCCGGGGGGGATCAGACAATCAGCCCCAGCATTTT. Amino acids: CASSRGGSDNQPQHF.

J is TRBJ2-3 and V is TRBV2; no definite D call. From germline, CDR1 is SNHLY and CDR2 FYNNEI. This CDR3 comprises 14 residues. Trimming left V 4 bases short and J 1 base short, with 9 bases between. CDR3 amino acids: CASSGQGRTDTQYF. The DNA for the CDR3 is TGTGCCAGCAGTGGACAAGGACGCACAGATACGCAGTATTTT.

The CDR3 reads CASGPGQGRFGDHNEQFF. The CDR3 region has the DNA TGTGCCAGCGGGCCGGGACAGGGAAGATTCGGGGACCACAATGAGCAGTTCTTC. The rearrangement links TRBV27 to TRBJ2-1; TRBD1 matches 9 bases. The trim removed 8 bases at V and 5 bases at J, leaving 19 bases unmatched. CDR1 MNHEY and CDR2 SMNVEV come from the germline V gene (reference sequence). The CDR3 is made up of 18 amino acids.

The chain carries TRBV28 and TRBJ2-1, with D possibly being TRBD1 (5 bases). The CDR3 contains 14 residues. The germline V gene encodes CDR1 MDHEN and CDR2 SYDVKM. Trimming left V 7 bases short and J 8 bases short, with 18 bases between. The DNA for the CDR3 is TGTGCCAGCACGCGCAGGGAACTCGGCGATGAGCAGTTCTTC. Translating gives CASTRRELGDEQFF.

To note about this clone: The junction differs from germline at one of its ends, possibly a read error. The CDR3 coding sequence is TGTGCCAGCAGCATAACTACAGGGGGCATCACCGGGGAGCTGTTTTTT. It is translated as CASSITTGGITGELFF. This chain uses TRBV7-3 with TRBJ2-2; 9 bases map to TRBD1. The CDR3 sequence is 16 residues long. Germline lookup yields CDR1 SGHTA and CDR2 FQGTGA. Using reference TRBV7-3 and TRBJ2-2 for the parts outside the CDR3, the full variable domain is GAGVSQTPSNKVTEKGKYVELRCDPISGHTALYWYRQSLGQGPEFLIYFQGTGAADDSGLPNDRFFAVRPEGSVSTLKIQRTERGDSAVYLCASSITTGGITGELFFGEGSRLTVL.